This note documents a single T cell receptor (beta chain) sequence. The data are from a study of shared clonotypes between healthy human individuals. The CDR3 length is 16 residues. Germline CDR1 reads SGHAT; CDR2 reads FQNNGV. The ends lost 6 bases at V and 1 base at J; junction bases unmatched: 9. Assay: immunoSEQ multiplex PCR; the TCRdb copy retains only in-frame clones and omits some. The table records about 1 million clones, 65% to 80% of them present only once. This receptor was obtained from a man between 18 and 29 years old in good health. The rearrangement uses TRBV11-2 and TRBJ2-5; 9 bases agree with TRBD2. Sequenced sample: memory CD4+ T cells sorted from blood. The subset is: CD45RA-negative fraction. CDR3: CASSRGSGGFQETQYF. Written as DNA, the CDR3 is TGTGCCAGCAGTAGAGGGAGCGGGGGGTTCCAAGAGACCCAGTACTTC.